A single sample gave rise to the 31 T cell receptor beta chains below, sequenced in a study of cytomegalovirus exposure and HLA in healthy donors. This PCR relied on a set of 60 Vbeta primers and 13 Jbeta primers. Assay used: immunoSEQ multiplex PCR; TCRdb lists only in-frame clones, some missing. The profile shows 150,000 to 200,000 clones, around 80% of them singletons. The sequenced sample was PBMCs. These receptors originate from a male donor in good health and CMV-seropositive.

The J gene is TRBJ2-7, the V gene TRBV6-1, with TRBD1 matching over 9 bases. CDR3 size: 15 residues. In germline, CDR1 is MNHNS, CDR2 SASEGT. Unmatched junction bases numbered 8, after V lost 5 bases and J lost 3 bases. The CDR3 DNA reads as TGTGCCAGCAGTATTCGGACAGGGGACTACTACGAGCAGTACTTC. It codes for CASSIRTGDYYEQYF.

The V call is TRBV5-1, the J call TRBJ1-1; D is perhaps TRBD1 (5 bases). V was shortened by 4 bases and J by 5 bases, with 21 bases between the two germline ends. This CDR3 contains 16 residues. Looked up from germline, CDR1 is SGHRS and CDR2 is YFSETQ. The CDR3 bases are TGCGCCAGCAGCCCGATCCAGGCCCAGGGAAGGACTGAAGCTTTCTTT. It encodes CASSPIQAQGRTEAFF.

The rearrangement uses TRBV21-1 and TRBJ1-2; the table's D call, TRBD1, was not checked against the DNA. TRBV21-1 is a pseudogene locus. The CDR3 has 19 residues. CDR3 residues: CASSKEGQEDESSNYGYTF. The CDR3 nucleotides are TGTGCCAGCAGCAAGGAGGGACAGGAAGACGAATCCAGTAACTATGGCTACACCTTC.

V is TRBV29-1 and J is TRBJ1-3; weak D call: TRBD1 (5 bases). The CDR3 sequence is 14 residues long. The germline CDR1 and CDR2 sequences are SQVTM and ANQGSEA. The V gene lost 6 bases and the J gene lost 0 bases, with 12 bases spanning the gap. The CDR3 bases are TGCAGCGTAGGAACCACAGGCTCTGGAAACACCATATATTTT. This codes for CSVGTTGSGNTIYF.

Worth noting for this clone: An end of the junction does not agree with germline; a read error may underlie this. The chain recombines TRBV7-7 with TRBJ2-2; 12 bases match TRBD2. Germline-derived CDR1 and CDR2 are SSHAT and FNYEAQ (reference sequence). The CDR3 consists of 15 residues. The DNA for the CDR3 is TGTGCTAGCACCCTAGCGGGAGGGCCGACCGGGGAGCTGTTTTTT. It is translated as CASTLAGGPTGELFF. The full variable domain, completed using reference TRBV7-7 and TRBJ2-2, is GAGVSQSPRYKVTKRGQDVTLRCDPISSHATLYWYQQALGQGPEFLTYFNYEAQPDKSGLPSDRFSAERPEGSISTLTIQRTEQRDSAMYRCASTLAGGPTGELFFGEGSRLTVL.

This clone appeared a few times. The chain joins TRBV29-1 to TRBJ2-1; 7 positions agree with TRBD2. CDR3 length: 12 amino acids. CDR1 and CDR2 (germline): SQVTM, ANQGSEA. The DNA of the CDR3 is TGCAGGGGGGGGGAGGGAGCCGATGAGCAGTTCTTC. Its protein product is CRGGEGADEQFF.

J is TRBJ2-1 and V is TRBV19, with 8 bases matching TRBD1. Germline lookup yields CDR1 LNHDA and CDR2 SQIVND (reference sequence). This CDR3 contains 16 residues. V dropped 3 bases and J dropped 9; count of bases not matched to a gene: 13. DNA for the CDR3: TGTGCCAGTAGTATCTCTGGGACAGGAACTGACGGTGAGCAGTTCTTC. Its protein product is CASSISGTGTDGEQFF.

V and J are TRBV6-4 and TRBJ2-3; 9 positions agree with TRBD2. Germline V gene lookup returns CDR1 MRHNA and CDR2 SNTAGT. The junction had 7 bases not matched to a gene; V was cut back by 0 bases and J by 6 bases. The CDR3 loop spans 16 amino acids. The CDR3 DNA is TGTGCCAGCAGTGACTCGGCTAGCGGGAATCCCGATACGCAGTATTTT. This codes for CASSDSASGNPDTQYF.

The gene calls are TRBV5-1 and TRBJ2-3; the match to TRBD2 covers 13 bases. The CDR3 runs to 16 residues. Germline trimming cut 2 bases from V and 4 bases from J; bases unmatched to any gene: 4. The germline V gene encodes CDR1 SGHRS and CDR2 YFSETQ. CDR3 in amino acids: CASSLLAGGPSDTQYF. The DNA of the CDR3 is TGCGCCAGCAGCTTACTAGCGGGAGGGCCCTCAGATACGCAGTATTTT.

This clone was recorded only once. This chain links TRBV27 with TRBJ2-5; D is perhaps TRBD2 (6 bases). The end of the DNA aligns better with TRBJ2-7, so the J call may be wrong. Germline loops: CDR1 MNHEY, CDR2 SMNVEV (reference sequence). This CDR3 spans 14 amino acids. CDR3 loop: CASSLNGGGYEQYF. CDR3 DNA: TGTGCCAGCAGTTTAAACGGGGGAGGCTACGAGCAGTACTTC.

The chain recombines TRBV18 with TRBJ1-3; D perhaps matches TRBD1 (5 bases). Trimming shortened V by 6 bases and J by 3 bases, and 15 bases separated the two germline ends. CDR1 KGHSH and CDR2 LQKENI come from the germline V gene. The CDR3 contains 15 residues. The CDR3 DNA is TGTGCCAGCTCCCCCAGGGAAGGTGATGGAAACACCATATATTTT. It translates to CASSPREGDGNTIYF. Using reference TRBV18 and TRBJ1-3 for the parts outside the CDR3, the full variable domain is NAGVMQNPRHLVRRRGQEARLRCSPMKGHSHVYWYRQLPEEGLKFMVYLQKENIIDESGMPKERFSAEFPKEGPSILRIQQVVRGDSAAYFCASSPREGDGNTIYFGEGSWLTVV.

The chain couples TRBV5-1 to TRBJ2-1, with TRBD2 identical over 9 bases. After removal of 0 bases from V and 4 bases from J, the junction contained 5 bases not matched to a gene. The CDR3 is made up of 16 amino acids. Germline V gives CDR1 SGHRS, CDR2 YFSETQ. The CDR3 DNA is TGCGCCAGCAGCTTGGACGCGACTAGCGGTTACAATGAGCAGTTCTTC. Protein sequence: CASSLDATSGYNEQFF.

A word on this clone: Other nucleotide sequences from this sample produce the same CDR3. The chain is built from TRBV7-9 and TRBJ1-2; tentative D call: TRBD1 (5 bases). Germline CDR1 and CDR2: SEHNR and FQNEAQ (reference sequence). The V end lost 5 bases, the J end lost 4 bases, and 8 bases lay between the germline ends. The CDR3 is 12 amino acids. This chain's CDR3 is CASSIDSYGYTF. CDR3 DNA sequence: TGTGCCAGCAGCATTGACAGCTATGGCTACACCTTC.

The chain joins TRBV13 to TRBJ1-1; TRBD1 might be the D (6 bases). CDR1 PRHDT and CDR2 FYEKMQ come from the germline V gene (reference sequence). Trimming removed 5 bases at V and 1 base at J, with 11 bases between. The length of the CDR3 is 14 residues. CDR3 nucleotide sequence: TGTGCCAGCAGCCCAGGACAGACGAACACTGAAGCTTTCTTT. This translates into CASSPGQTNTEAFF.

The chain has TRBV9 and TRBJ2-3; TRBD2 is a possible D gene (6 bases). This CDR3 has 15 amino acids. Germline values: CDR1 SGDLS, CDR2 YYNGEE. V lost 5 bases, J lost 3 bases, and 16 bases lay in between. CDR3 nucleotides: TGTGCCAGCAGACCGGCGGGAATCGGGACAGATACGCAGTATTTT. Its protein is CASRPAGIGTDTQYF.

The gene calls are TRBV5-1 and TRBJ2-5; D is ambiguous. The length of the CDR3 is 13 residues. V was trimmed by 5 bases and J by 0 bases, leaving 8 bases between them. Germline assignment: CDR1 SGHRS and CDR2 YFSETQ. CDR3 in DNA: TGCGCCAGCAGTCGGAGATACCAAGAGACCCAGTACTTC. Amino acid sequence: CASSRRYQETQYF.

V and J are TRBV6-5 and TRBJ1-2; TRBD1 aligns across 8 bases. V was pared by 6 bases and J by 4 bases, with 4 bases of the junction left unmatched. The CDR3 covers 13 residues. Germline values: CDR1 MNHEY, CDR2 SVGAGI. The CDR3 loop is CASSIQGGYGYTF. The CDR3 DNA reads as TGTGCCAGCAGCATACAGGGGGGCTATGGCTACACCTTC.

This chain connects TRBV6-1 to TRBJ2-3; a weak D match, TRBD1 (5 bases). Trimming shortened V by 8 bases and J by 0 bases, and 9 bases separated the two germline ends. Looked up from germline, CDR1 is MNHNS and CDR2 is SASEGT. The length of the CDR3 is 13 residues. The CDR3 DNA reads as TGTGCCAGCTCAGGGCAGAGCACAGATACGCAGTATTTT. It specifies CASSGQSTDTQYF.

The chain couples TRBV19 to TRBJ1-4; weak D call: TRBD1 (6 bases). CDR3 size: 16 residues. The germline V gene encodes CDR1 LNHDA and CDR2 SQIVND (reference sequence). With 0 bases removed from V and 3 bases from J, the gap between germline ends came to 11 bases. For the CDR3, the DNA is TGTGCCAGTAGTATAGATGGGGGCGCGGCTAATGAAAAACTGTTTTTT. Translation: CASSIDGGAANEKLFF.

The DNA of the CDR3 is TGTGCCAGCAGCCCCCTATCAGTTAGCGGGATGGGAACAGATACGCAGTATTTT. Encoded protein: CASSPLSVSGMGTDTQYF. The V gene is TRBV7-9, the J gene TRBJ2-3, with 8 nucleotides matching TRBD2. V trimming: 5 bases; J trimming: 3 bases; junction bases outside the gene matches: 16. The CDR3 sequence is 18 residues long. Per germline, CDR1 SEHNR and CDR2 FQNEAQ (reference sequence).

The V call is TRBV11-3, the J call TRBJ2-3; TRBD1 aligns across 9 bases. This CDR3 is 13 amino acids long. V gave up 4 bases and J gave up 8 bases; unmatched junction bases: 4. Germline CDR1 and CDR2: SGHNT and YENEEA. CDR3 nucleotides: TGTGCCAGCAGCTCGACAGGGGGAGGTACGCAGTATTTT. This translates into CASSSTGGGTQYF.

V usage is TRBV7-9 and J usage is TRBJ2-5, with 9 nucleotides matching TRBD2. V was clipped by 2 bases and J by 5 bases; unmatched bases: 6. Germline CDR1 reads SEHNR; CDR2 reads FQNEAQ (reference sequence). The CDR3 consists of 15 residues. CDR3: CASSLSRTSVETQYF. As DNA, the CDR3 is TGTGCCAGCAGCTTATCCCGGACTAGCGTGGAGACCCAGTACTTC.

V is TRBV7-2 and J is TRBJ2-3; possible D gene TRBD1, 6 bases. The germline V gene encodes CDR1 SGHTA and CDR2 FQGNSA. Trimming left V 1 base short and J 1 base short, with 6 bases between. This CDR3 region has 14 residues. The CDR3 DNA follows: TGTGCCAGCAGCTTAGGACAGGGCACAGATACGCAGTATTTT. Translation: CASSLGQGTDTQYF.

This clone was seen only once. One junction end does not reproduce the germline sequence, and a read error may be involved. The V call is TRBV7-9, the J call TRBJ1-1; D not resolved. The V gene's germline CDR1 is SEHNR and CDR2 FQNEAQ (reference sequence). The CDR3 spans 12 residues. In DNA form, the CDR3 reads TGTTCCAGCAGCTACCACAGCTTGAGTGCTTTCTTT. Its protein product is CSSSYHSLSAFF.

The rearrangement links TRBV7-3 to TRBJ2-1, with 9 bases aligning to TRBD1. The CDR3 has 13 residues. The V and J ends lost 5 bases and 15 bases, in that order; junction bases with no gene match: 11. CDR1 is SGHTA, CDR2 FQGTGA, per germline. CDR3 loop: CASSVRQGDWLFF. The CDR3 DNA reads TGTGCCAGCAGCGTCCGACAGGGGGACTGGCTGTTCTTC.

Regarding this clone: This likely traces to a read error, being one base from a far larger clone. The CDR3 DNA follows: TGTGCCAGCAGCCAAGTACCGACTTCCCAAGAGGCCCAGTACTTC. Residues: CASSQVPTSQEAQYF. The rearrangement joins TRBV14 to TRBJ2-5; D remains ambiguous. Germline V gives CDR1 SGHDN, CDR2 FVKESK. This CDR3 has 15 residues.

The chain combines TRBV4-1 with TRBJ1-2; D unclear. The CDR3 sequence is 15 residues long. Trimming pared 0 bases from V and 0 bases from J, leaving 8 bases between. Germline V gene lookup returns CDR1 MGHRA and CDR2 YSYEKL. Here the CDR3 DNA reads TGCGCCAGCAGCCAAGAGGCAGGTCCTAACTATGGCTACACCTTC. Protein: CASSQEAGPNYGYTF.

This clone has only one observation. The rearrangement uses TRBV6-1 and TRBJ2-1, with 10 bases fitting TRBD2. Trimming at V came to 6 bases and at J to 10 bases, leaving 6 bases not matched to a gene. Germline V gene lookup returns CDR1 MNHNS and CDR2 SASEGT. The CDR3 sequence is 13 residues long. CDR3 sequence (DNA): TGTGCCAGCAGGCCATTACTAGCGGGGGAGCAGTTCTTC. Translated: CASRPLLAGEQFF.

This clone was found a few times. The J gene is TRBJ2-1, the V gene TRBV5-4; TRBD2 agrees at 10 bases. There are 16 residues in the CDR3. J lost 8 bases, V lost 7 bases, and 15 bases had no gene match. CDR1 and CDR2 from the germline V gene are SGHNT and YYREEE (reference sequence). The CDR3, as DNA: TGTGCCAGCTCGAGAGGGACGGCTAGCGGGAGTTATGAGCAGTTCTTC. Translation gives CASSRGTASGSYEQFF.

For the CDR3, the DNA is TGTGCCAGCAGCCCAATGGATACGCAGTATTTT. Translated, it gives CASSPMDTQYF. The chain has TRBV9 and TRBJ2-3; D unresolved. This CDR3 is built from 11 residues. V was pared by 4 bases and J by 6 bases, with 6 bases between. Germline V gene sequence: CDR1 SGDLS, CDR2 YYNGEE.

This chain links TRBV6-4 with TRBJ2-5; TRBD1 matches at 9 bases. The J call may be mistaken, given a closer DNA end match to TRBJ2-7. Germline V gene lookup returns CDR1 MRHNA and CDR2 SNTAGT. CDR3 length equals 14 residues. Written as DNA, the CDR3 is TGTGCCAGCAGTCCCGGGACAGGGCAGAGCGAGCAGTACTTC. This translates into CASSPGTGQSEQYF.